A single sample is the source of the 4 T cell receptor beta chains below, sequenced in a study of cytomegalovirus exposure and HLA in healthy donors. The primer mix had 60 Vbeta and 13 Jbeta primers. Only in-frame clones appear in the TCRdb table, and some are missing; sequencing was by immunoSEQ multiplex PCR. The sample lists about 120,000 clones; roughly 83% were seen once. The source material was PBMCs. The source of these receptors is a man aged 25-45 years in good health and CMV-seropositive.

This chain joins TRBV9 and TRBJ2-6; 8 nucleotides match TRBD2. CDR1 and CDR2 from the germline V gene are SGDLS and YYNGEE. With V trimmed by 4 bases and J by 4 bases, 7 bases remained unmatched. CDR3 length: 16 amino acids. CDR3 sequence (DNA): TGTGCCAGCAGCCCCGGGGGGGGGTCCGGGGCCAACGTCCTGACTTTC. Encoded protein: CASSPGGGSGANVLTF.

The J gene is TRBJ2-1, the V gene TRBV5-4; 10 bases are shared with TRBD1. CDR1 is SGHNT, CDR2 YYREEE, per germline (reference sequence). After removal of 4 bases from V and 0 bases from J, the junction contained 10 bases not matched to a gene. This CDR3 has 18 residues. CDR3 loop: CASSQTGGSFLSYNEQFF. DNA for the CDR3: TGTGCCAGCAGCCAGACAGGGGGCTCTTTCCTCTCCTACAATGAGCAGTTCTTC.

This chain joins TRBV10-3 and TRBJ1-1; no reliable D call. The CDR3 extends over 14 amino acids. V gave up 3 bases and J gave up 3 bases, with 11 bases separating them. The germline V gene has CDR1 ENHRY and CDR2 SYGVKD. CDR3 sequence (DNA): TGTGCCATCAGTGAAATAGGGAGGGACACTGAAGCTTTCTTT. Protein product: CAISEIGRDTEAFF.

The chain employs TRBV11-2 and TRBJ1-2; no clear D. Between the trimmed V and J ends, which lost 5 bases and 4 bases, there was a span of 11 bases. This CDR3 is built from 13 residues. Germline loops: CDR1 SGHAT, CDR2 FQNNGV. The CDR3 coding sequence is TGTGCCAGCAGCCAAGACTTCAGCTATGGCTACACCTTC. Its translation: CASSQDFSYGYTF.